A selection of T cell receptor beta chains follows, all from one sample in a study of blood T cell repertoires in COVID-19. Assay: immunoSEQ multiplex PCR; the TCRdb copy retains only in-frame clones and omits some. In the table there are 300,000 or so clones, more than 75% of which are singletons. The source material was PBMCs or T cells enriched from blood (not recorded which). All receptors derive from a man aged 60 to 69 who had recovered from COVID-19. CDR3s include the opening cysteine and the closing phenylalanine or tryptophan. The D gene is left open where the match is weak. Only some rows state a clone size, as once, few, many or a class for expanded clones.

v_gene	abundance	d_gene	j_gene	CDR3aa	CDR3nt
TRBV30	-	TRBD1	TRBJ1-6	CASSAGGDSPLHF	TGTGCCTCCTCTGCAGGGGGAGATTCACCCCTCCACTTT
TRBV4-1	-	TRBD2	TRBJ2-5	CASSTSPGLADEETQYF	TGCGCCAGCAGCACATCCCCGGGACTAGCGGACGAAGAGACCCAGTACTTC
TRBV5-1	-	-	TRBJ1-1	CASSLSGGTTEAFF	TGCGCCAGCAGCTTGAGTGGGGGGACCACTGAAGCTTTCTTT
TRBV18	-	TRBD2	TRBJ2-4	CASSPPRLAGLKAKNIQYF	TGTGCCAGCTCACCACCGCGGCTAGCGGGACTAAAAGCCAAAAACATTCAGTACTTC
TRBV15	-	-	TRBJ1-5	CATSRTGSNQPQHF	TGTGCCACCAGCAGAACCGGGAGCAATCAGCCCCAGCATTTT
TRBV18	-	TRBD2	TRBJ2-1	CASSPTLAGSYNEQFF	TGTGCCAGCTCACCCACTCTAGCGGGGTCGTACAATGAGCAGTTCTTC
TRBV28	once	TRBD1	TRBJ2-7	CASTSPGTGIREQYF	TGTGCCAGCACCTCCCCGGGGACAGGGATTCGAGAGCAGTACTTC
TRBV7-2	-	-	TRBJ1-2	CASSLTTLDTNYGYTF	TGTGCCAGCAGCTTGACGACATTGGACACTAACTATGGCTACACCTTC
TRBV29-1	-	-	TRBJ1-1	CSFSQVHTEAFF	TGCAGCTTCTCGCAGGTTCACACTGAAGCTTTCTTT
TRBV2	-	TRBD2	TRBJ2-3	CASSEAGPLAGADTQYF	TGTGCCAGCAGTGAAGCGGGTCCACTAGCGGGGGCAGATACGCAGTATTTT
TRBV7-2	-	TRBD1	TRBJ1-2	CASSPTYRGAVYGYTF	TGTGCCAGCAGCCCAACCTACAGGGGCGCTGTCTATGGCTACACCTTC
TRBV6-5	-	-	TRBJ1-1	CASRSGLYTEAFF	TGTGCCAGCAGAAGTGGACTGTACACTGAAGCTTTCTTT
TRBV5-3	once	-	TRBJ2-5	CARSIPPTGNGGETQYF	TGTGCCAGAAGCATTCCTCCGACAGGAAATGGGGGAGAGACCCAGTACTTC
TRBV9	-	-	TRBJ2-3	CASSVEGQGMVDTQYF	TGTGCCAGCAGCGTAGAGGGTCAGGGGATGGTAGATACGCAGTATTTT
TRBV10-3	-	-	TRBJ1-1	CAVDGGMNTEAFF	TGTGCCGTCGACGGGGGGATGAACACTGAAGCTTTCTTT
TRBV2	once	TRBD1	TRBJ2-7	CASNRDRGPEQYF	TGTGCCAGCAACCGAGACAGGGGGCCCGAGCAGTACTTC
TRBV18	-	-	TRBJ2-4	CASSFLEAAKNIQYF	TGTGCCAGCTCATTTCTGGAGGCGGCCAAAAACATTCAGTACTTC
TRBV10-3	-	-	TRBJ2-1	CANAAGGNNEQFF	TGTGCCAACGCGGCCGGGGGAAACAATGAGCAGTTCTTC
TRBV27	-	TRBD2	TRBJ2-1	CASSVFPTSGRSHPYNEQFF	TGTGCCAGCAGTGTATTTCCGACTAGCGGGAGGTCCCACCCCTACAATGAGCAGTTCTTC
TRBV30	-	-	TRBJ1-2	CAWRPRGGNGYTF	TGTGCCTGGAGACCCCGAGGGGGAAATGGCTACACCTTC
TRBV2	-	-	TRBJ2-5	CASRAGSSARRETQYF	TGTGCCAGCAGGGCTGGTAGTAGCGCACGGCGAGAGACCCAGTACTTC
TRBV20-1	few	-	TRBJ1-2	CSALPPGGYTF	TGCAGTGCTCTCCCCCCGGGGGGCTACACCTTC
TRBV6-2/TRBV6-3	once	-	TRBJ1-2	CASSTPGHYYGYTF	TGTGCCAGCAGTACACCGGGACACTACTATGGCTACACCTTC
TRBV3-1/TRBV3-2	-	-	TRBJ2-1	CASSQGARGQNEQFF	TGTGCCAGCAGCCAAGGGGCCAGGGGCCAAAATGAGCAGTTCTTC
TRBV5-4	-	-	TRBJ1-1	CASSLAVEREAFF	TGTGCCAGCAGCTTGGCTGTAGAGCGGGAAGCTTTCTTT
TRBV27	-	TRBD1	TRBJ1-5	CASRDRVNQPQHF	TGTGCCAGCAGAGACAGGGTGAATCAGCCCCAGCATTTT
TRBV28	-	-	TRBJ1-1	CASRRTGNTEAFF	TGTGCCAGCAGGCGCACAGGGAACACTGAAGCTTTCTTT
TRBV6-5	once	TRBD1	TRBJ1-2	CASSYADRGRGYTF	TGTGCCAGCAGTTACGCAGACAGGGGACGGGGCTACACCTTC
TRBV7-9	-	-	TRBJ2-4	CASHGDDKNIQYF	TGTGCCAGCCACGGGGATGACAAAAACATTCAGTACTTC